Below, 28 T cell receptor beta chains from the same sample are listed, as sequenced in a study of blood T cell repertoires in COVID-19. Clones were read by immunoSEQ multiplex PCR, and TCRdb kept only the in-frame ones, dropping some. The top ten clones hold 3% to 4% of a sample with approximately 470,000 clones, 75% to 90% of them seen once. Sequencing was done on a sample of peripheral blood. Receptor source: a human donor in a cohort sampled during active COVID-19.

The chain employs TRBV28 and TRBJ2-3, with D hard to call. This CDR3 has 14 amino acids. Germline CDR1 reads MDHEN; CDR2 reads SYDVKM. Trimming cost V 6 bases and J 4 bases, with 14 bases left between them. This CDR3 is CASSPPTGSDTQYF. The CDR3, as DNA: TGTGCCAGCAGCCCGCCTACGGGTTCAGATACGCAGTATTTT.

The table lists this clone with a count of one. The V gene is TRBV23-1, the J gene TRBJ2-1, with 11 bases matching TRBD2. TRBV23-1 is recorded as an ORF, its role being uncertain. The CDR3 has 18 amino acids. V trimming: 6 bases; J trimming: 8 bases; junction bases outside the gene matches: 18. CDR3 coding DNA: TGCGCCAGCAGCTCCCCCTTAGCGGGAGGGCCCAGAAGCGATGAGCAGTTCTTC. Translating gives CASSSPLAGGPRSDEQFF.

The gene calls are TRBV15 and TRBJ1-6; D not certain. Germline assignment: CDR1 LNHNV and CDR2 YYDKDF (reference sequence). This CDR3 comprises 16 residues. Deletions cut 6 bases from V and 0 bases from J, with 12 bases between. DNA of the CDR3: TGTGCCACCAGTCCCTTCCCCCGCTCCTATAATTCACCCCTCCACTTT. This sequence encodes CATSPFPRSYNSPLHF. The variable domain in full, completed from reference TRBV15 and TRBJ1-6, reads DAMVIQNPRYQVTQFGKPVTLSCSQTLNHNVMYWYQQKSSQAPKLLFHYYDKDFNNEADTPDNFQSRRPNTSFCFLDIRSPGLGDTAMYLCATSPFPRSYNSPLHFGNGTRLTVT.

The CDR3 spells CAWSPGDEKLFF. The DNA of the CDR3 is TGTGCCTGGTCCCCGGGGGACGAAAAACTGTTTTTT. The chain couples TRBV30 to TRBJ1-4; D perhaps matches TRBD1 (5 bases). Per the germline V gene, CDR1 is GTSNPN and CDR2 is SVGIG (reference sequence). The CDR3 loop spans 12 amino acids. The V end lost 5 bases, the J end lost 8 bases, and 12 bases lay between the germline ends.

The rearrangement joins TRBV5-8 to TRBJ2-5; maybe TRBD2 (5 bases). Germline lookup yields CDR1 SGHTS and CDR2 YDEGEE. V lost 10 bases, J lost 9 bases, and 28 bases lay in between. The CDR3 spans 15 residues. CDR3 coding DNA: TGTGCCGCCCAAGACGGGGAGAGGATTCCCGGGGCCCAGTACTTC. It codes for CAAQDGERIPGAQYF.

V and J are TRBV29-1 and TRBJ2-2, with 11 bases aligning to TRBD1. The CDR3 consists of 14 residues. Germline loops: CDR1 SQVTM, CDR2 ANQGSEA. DNA of the CDR3: TGCAGTCCCCGGGACAGGGGGACCACCGGGGAGCTGTTTTTT. Translating gives CSPRDRGTTGELFF.

This clone was seen once. V is TRBV28 and J is TRBJ2-5; D is uncertain. Trimming cost V 3 bases and J 5 bases, with 16 bases left between them. The CDR3 extends over 15 amino acids. Per the germline V gene, CDR1 is MDHEN and CDR2 is SYDVKM. CDR3 sequence reads: CASSFRDKRRETQYF. The CDR3 DNA reads as TGTGCCAGCAGTTTCCGCGATAAAAGGCGGGAGACCCAGTACTTC.

V and J are TRBV30 and TRBJ2-1; 11 bases line up with TRBD2. The V gene's germline CDR1 is GTSNPN and CDR2 SVGIG (reference sequence). V shed 2 bases and J 6 bases; nucleotides not matched to a gene: 6. This CDR3 is 15 amino acids long. In nucleotides, the CDR3 is TGTGCCTGGAGTACACTAGCGGGAGTGGGCAATGAGCAGTTCTTC. Its protein product is CAWSTLAGVGNEQFF.

The gene calls are TRBV19 and TRBJ1-5, with 7 bases matching TRBD1. The germline gives CDR1 LNHDA, CDR2 SQIVND (reference sequence). Germline trimming cut 6 bases from V and 1 base from J; bases unmatched to any gene: 0. The length of the CDR3 is 13 residues. The CDR3 region is CASRGQSNQPQHF. Written as DNA, the CDR3 is TGTGCCAGTAGGGGACAGAGCAATCAGCCCCAGCATTTT.

On this clone: At one boundary the junction diverges from the germline segment, which might be a read error. V and J are TRBV6-2 or TRBV6-3 and TRBJ1-2; D might be TRBD1 (5 bases). Germline V CDR1 and CDR2: MNHEY, SVGEGT. The CDR3 runs 13 residues. The chain's CDR3 is CASTYPDSLGYTF. The CDR3 DNA is TGTGCCAGCACTTACCCAGACAGTCTGGGCTACACCTTC.

The V call is TRBV7-2, the J call TRBJ2-1; no firm D call. The CDR3 is 15 amino acids. Per the germline V gene, CDR1 is SGHTA and CDR2 is FQGNSA. V was trimmed by 1 base and J by 1 base, leaving 8 bases between them. The CDR3 sequence is CASSLEARSYNEQFF. CDR3 in DNA: TGTGCCAGCAGCTTAGAGGCCAGGTCCTACAATGAGCAGTTCTTC.

This clone was seen a handful of times. The gene calls are TRBV5-1 and TRBJ1-3; tentative D call: TRBD1 (5 bases). V lost 6 bases and J lost 0, with 10 bases in between. The CDR3 loop spans 14 amino acids. Looked up from germline, CDR1 is SGHRS and CDR2 is YFSETQ. CDR3 protein: CASTTDISGNTIYF. The CDR3 nucleotides are TGCGCCAGCACGACAGATATCTCTGGAAACACCATATATTTT. Filled out from reference TRBV5-1 and TRBJ1-3, the complete variable domain reads KAGVTQTPRYLIKTRGQQVTLSCSPISGHRSVSWYQQTPGQGLQFLFEYFSETQRNKGNFPGRFSGRQFSNSRSEMNVSTLELGDSALYLCASTTDISGNTIYFGEGSWLTVV.

The rearrangement links TRBV7-2 to TRBJ2-1; 8 bases fit TRBD2. Germline-derived CDR1 and CDR2 are SGHTA and FQGNSA. The CDR3 contains 14 residues. V was pared by 3 bases and J by 8 bases, with 6 bases of the junction left unmatched. The CDR3 DNA is TGTGCCAGCAGCTTTTCCGGGACTAGGGATGAGCAGTTCTTC. Encoded protein: CASSFSGTRDEQFF. Full variable domain (missing parts from reference TRBV7-2 and TRBJ2-1): GAGVSQSPSNKVTEKGKDVELRCDPISGHTALYWYRQSLGQGLEFLIYFQGNSAPDKSGLPSDRFSAERTGGSVSTLTIQRTQQEDSAVYLCASSFSGTRDEQFFGPGTRLTVL.

The chain joins TRBV7-3 to TRBJ2-5; possibly TRBD2 for D (6 bases). V shed 0 bases and J shed 5 bases, with 16 bases lying between them. The V gene's germline CDR1 is SGHTA and CDR2 FQGTGA. There are 16 residues in the CDR3. The CDR3 sequence is CASSLTGSGRYETQYF. The CDR3 region has the DNA TGTGCCAGCAGCTTAACGGGCTCCGGGAGATATGAGACCCAGTACTTC.

The chain uses TRBV30 and TRBJ2-1; D not resolved. Per germline, CDR1 GTSNPN and CDR2 SVGIG (reference sequence). V lost 3 bases to trimming and J lost 7 bases, with 7 bases between them. CDR3 length: 11 amino acids. CDR3 loop: CAWRLENEQFF. CDR3 nucleotide sequence: TGTGCCTGGAGACTGGAGAATGAGCAGTTCTTC.

This clone has only one observation. V and J are TRBV27 and TRBJ1-1; 8 bases fit TRBD1. The CDR3 contains 16 residues. Germline trimming cut 4 bases from V and 4 bases from J; bases unmatched to any gene: 11. The germline V gene has CDR1 MNHEY and CDR2 SMNVEV (reference sequence). The CDR3 DNA reads TGTGCCAGCAGTTCCCCATCGACAGGGGTTTCCACTGAAGCTTTCTTT. Protein: CASSSPSTGVSTEAFF.

The chain employs TRBV28 and TRBJ1-2; D gene unclear. The germline V gene has CDR1 MDHEN and CDR2 SYDVKM. CDR3 length: 13 residues. Trimming removed 9 bases at V and 2 bases at J, with 13 bases between. CDR3: CASDRQGNYGYTF. CDR3 DNA sequence: TGTGCCAGTGACCGACAAGGAAACTATGGCTACACCTTC.

The chain has TRBV2 and TRBJ2-5; 8 bases line up with TRBD2. Germline trimming cut 10 bases from V and 5 bases from J; bases unmatched to any gene: 12. Germline V gives CDR1 SNHLY, CDR2 FYNNEI. This CDR3 comprises 14 residues. Here the CDR3 reads CATRAGVNRETQYF. CDR3 DNA: TGTGCCACGAGAGCGGGAGTAAATAGGGAGACCCAGTACTTC.

The rearrangement uses TRBV19 and TRBJ2-1, with D perhaps TRBD1 (6 bases). CDR3 length: 14 amino acids. Deletions cut 8 bases from V and 3 bases from J, with 14 bases between. Germline CDR1 LNHDA, CDR2 SQIVND (reference sequence). This chain's CDR3 is CASGGREGYNEQFF. The CDR3 DNA follows: TGTGCCAGTGGGGGCCGGGAAGGCTACAATGAGCAGTTCTTC.

The V and J genes are TRBV27 and TRBJ2-4, with TRBD2 matching over 9 bases. Trimming removed 3 bases from V and 9 bases from J; junction bases left unmatched: 6. The germline CDR1 and CDR2 sequences are MNHEY and SMNVEV (reference sequence). CDR3 size: 14 residues. The CDR3 DNA reads as TGTGCCAGCAGTTTTGGAGCGGGAGGCCTCATTCAGTACTTC. Translation: CASSFGAGGLIQYF.

V is TRBV5-1 and J is TRBJ2-7; TRBD2 matches at 7 bases. This CDR3 comprises 16 residues. Losses at the gene ends were 1 base for V and 0 bases for J; bases not matched to a gene: 7. Germline values: CDR1 SGHRS, CDR2 YFSETQ. The CDR3 spells CASSLTQRGSSYEQYF. In DNA, the CDR3 is TGCGCCAGCAGCTTGACCCAGCGGGGTAGCTCCTACGAGCAGTACTTC.

This clone appeared a single time. The chain is built from TRBV4-1 and TRBJ1-3; weak D call: TRBD1 (5 bases). The V and J ends lost 1 base and 0 bases respectively, with 10 bases between them. This CDR3 region has 16 residues. Germline V gene sequence: CDR1 MGHRA, CDR2 YSYEKL. CDR3 amino acids: CASSQVGANSGNTIYF. The CDR3 nucleotides are TGCGCCAGCAGCCAAGTAGGGGCCAACTCTGGAAACACCATATATTTT.

This clone was counted once. The V and J genes are TRBV27 and TRBJ1-2, with 8 bases identical to TRBD1. The CDR3 sequence is 16 residues long. Germline CDR1 and CDR2: MNHEY and SMNVEV (reference sequence). Germline trimming cut 4 bases from V and 0 bases from J; bases unmatched to any gene: 7. As DNA, the CDR3 is TGTGCCAGCAGTTCCGGACAGGGCCTAGCTAACTATGGCTACACCTTC. Translated, it gives CASSSGQGLANYGYTF.

The chain's CDR3 is CASSPQGQGLNYGYTF. For the CDR3, the DNA is TGTGCCAGCTCACCTCAAGGACAGGGGTTAAACTATGGCTACACCTTC. The chain joins TRBV18 to TRBJ1-2; 9 bases agree with TRBD1. The ends lost 3 bases at V and 2 bases at J; junction bases unmatched: 7. Germline V lookup: CDR1 KGHSH, CDR2 LQKENI. The CDR3 has 16 amino acids.

About this clone itself: Distinct nucleotide sequences in the sample also encode this CDR3. The chain has TRBV5-1 and TRBJ2-7; no clear D gene. V was cut by 0 bases and J by 1 base, with 5 bases left in between. The CDR3 spans 13 residues. The germline V gene encodes CDR1 SGHRS and CDR2 YFSETQ. The CDR3 region has the DNA TGCGCCAGCAGCTTGGCAGGTTCCTACGAGCAGTACTTC. Its protein is CASSLAGSYEQYF.

On this clone itself: Other DNA sequences in the sample encode the same CDR3. J is TRBJ2-5 and V is TRBV5-1; weak D call: TRBD2 (6 bases). This CDR3 spans 13 amino acids. The germline V gene encodes CDR1 SGHRS and CDR2 YFSETQ. V lost 0 bases and J lost 4, with 7 bases in between. The CDR3 sequence: CASSLVGGETQYF. The CDR3 DNA follows: TGCGCCAGCAGCTTGGTGGGGGGAGAGACCCAGTACTTC.

The chain employs TRBV5-5 and TRBJ1-1; 8 nucleotides agree with TRBD1. This CDR3 is 16 amino acids long. V was pared by 3 bases and J by 5 bases, with 12 bases of the junction left unmatched. In germline, CDR1 is SGHKS, CDR2 YYEKEE (reference sequence). Here the CDR3 DNA reads TGTGCCAGCAGCTACAGGGGGAGGTTTGTACTAACTGAAGCTTTCTTT. Translation gives CASSYRGRFVLTEAFF.

This chain joins TRBV7-9 and TRBJ2-7; no clear D. Germline CDR1 SEHNR, CDR2 FQNEAQ (reference sequence). This CDR3 contains 12 residues. V was pared by 4 bases and J by 2 bases, with 6 bases between. This chain's CDR3 is CASSSPAYEQYF. CDR3 coding DNA: TGTGCCAGCAGCTCCCCGGCCTACGAGCAGTACTTC.